The TCR beta chain under discussion was sequenced for a study of shared clonotypes between healthy human individuals. Naive-designated CD8 cells lacked CD45RO, were positively enriched for CCR7, and omitted terminally differentiated effector memory CD45RA+ cells. Germline V gene data show CDR1 as MNHEY and CDR2 as SMNVEV (reference sequence). V lost 5 bases and J 5 bases, leaving 13 bases between the germline ends. The CDR3 totals 14 residues. Using immunoSEQ multiplex PCR, the repertoire was profiled, and TCRdb retains in-frame clones only, with some absent. Among roughly 2.1 million clones listed, about 92% were seen once.

The chain carries TRBV27 and TRBJ1-5; D uncertain. This TCR was sampled from a man aged 18 to 30 in good health. Some clones in this sample may be carry-over from other donors' samples. The sample comprised naive CD8+ T cells from PBMCs. Here the CDR3 reads CASSARFGYQPQHF. CDR3 nucleotides: TGTGCCAGCAGTGCTAGGTTTGGTTATCAGCCCCAGCATTTT.